The 28 T cell receptor beta chains listed next were all sequenced from one sample in a study of blood T cells in healthy people across ages (dated by TCRdb to between 2015 and 2016). The library was made by 5' RACE. The reads were generated on an Illumina HiSeq 2500. A second PCR of about 6 to 11 cycles was run with a J-beta primer mix and a sample-barcoded 5' primer. The public reads were run again by TCRdb, first through fastp at Q25 and then through MiXCR, and only productive beta chains were kept. Identical CDR3 proteins give one entry, which carries the most common genes and DNA. The table for this sample lists about 1,800,000 distinct CDR3 sequences; 28% of them were counted only once. The ten largest clonotypes hold 7.7% of the sample. The sample consisted of blood. The receptors derive from a woman aged 25-40 years in good health.

This chain uses TRBV29-1 with TRBJ1-5, with 9 bases that match TRBD1. Trimming cost V 6 bases and J 7 bases; bases outside gene matches: 10. This CDR3 comprises 14 residues. CDR1 is SQVTM, CDR2 ANQGSEA, per germline. This CDR3 reads CSVVTGGQEQPQHF. CDR3 nucleotide sequence: TGCAGCGTGGTGACAGGGGGTCAGGAACAGCCCCAGCATTTT.

The rearrangement uses TRBV5-1 and TRBJ2-3, with 7 nucleotides matching TRBD2. Germline V CDR1 and CDR2: SGHRS, YFSETQ. The trim removed 3 bases at V and 4 bases at J, leaving 14 bases unmatched. CDR3 length: 17 amino acids. The CDR3 nucleotides are TGCGCCAGCAGCTCCGGGGCTCTAGCGGTCAACGCAGATACGCAGTATTTT. Translating it yields CASSSGALAVNADTQYF. Combining the CDR3 with reference TRBV5-1 and TRBJ2-3 gives the whole variable domain KAGVTQTPRYLIKTRGQQVTLSCSPISGHRSVSWYQQTPGQGLQFLFEYFSETQRNKGNFPGRFSGRQFSNSRSEMNVSTLELGDSALYLCASSSGALAVNADTQYFGPGTRLTVL.

This chain connects TRBV12-5 to TRBJ1-2; D is undetermined. This CDR3 spans 12 amino acids. Trimming removed 4 bases at V and 8 bases at J, with 11 bases between. Germline-derived CDR1 and CDR2 are LGHNT and FRNRAP. In DNA form, the CDR3 reads TGTGCTAGTGGTTCGGATCAGCCCGGCTACACCTTC. Amino acid sequence: CASGSDQPGYTF.

The CDR3 coding sequence is TGTGCCAGCTCCGTTGAGGGTGAGGAGACCCAGTACTTC. Amino acid sequence: CASSVEGEETQYF. The genes are TRBV18 and TRBJ2-5; a weak D match, TRBD2 (5 bases). The CDR3 is 13 amino acids. Trimming left V 6 bases short and J 5 bases short, with 13 bases between. Germline assignment: CDR1 KGHSH and CDR2 LQKENI.

Remarks on this clonotype: One end of the junction varies from germline; a read error may be responsible. V and J are TRBV7-2 and TRBJ2-1, with D perhaps being TRBD1 or TRBD2 (5 bases each). This CDR3 is built from 15 residues. Germline assignment: CDR1 SGHTA and CDR2 FQGNSA. The chain's CDR3 is CASSLPGRAYSEQFF. For the CDR3, the DNA is TGTGCCAGCAGCTTACCGGGACGGGCCTACAGTGAGCAGTTCTTC.

J is TRBJ2-3 and V is TRBV20-1; TRBD2 might be the D (6 bases). Germline assignment: CDR1 DFQATT and CDR2 SNEGSKA (reference sequence). V was pared by 3 bases and J by 3 bases, with 13 bases between. CDR3 length: 14 residues. The CDR3 spells CSASSGDGTDTQYF. CDR3 sequence (DNA): TGCAGTGCTAGTTCGGGAGATGGTACAGATACGCAGTATTTT.

This clonotype turned up a few times. This chain joins TRBV7-9 and TRBJ2-7; D possibly corresponds to TRBD1 (6 bases). The CDR3 length is 18 residues. Germline V CDR1 and CDR2: SEHNR, FQNEAQ (reference sequence). The V gene lost 4 bases and the J gene lost 0 bases, with 22 bases spanning the gap. CDR3 sequence (DNA): TGTGCCAGCAGCTCATCGCGAGCAGGGGACACGAGCTCCTACGAGCAGTACTTC. It specifies CASSSSRAGDTSSYEQYF.

The rearrangement joins TRBV6-6 to TRBJ2-7; no firm D call. Trimming left V 4 bases short and J 0 bases short, with 10 bases between. The CDR3 is 14 amino acids. Germline V gene data show CDR1 as MNHNY and CDR2 as SVGAGI (reference sequence). CDR3 loop: CASSSNMRSYEQYF. CDR3 nucleotides: TGTGCCAGCAGTTCAAATATGCGCTCCTACGAGCAGTACTTC.

The V gene is TRBV11-2, the J gene TRBJ2-5; 9 bases match TRBD2. Germline assignment: CDR1 SGHAT and CDR2 FQNNGV. This CDR3 is 12 amino acids long. The V gene end was trimmed by 8 bases and the J gene end by 4 bases; junction bases not matched to a gene: 2. CDR3 loop: CASGTSPETQYF. The CDR3 DNA sequence: TGTGCCAGCGGGACTAGCCCAGAGACCCAGTACTTC.

The count of this clonotype is one. A much more abundant neighbour one base away suggests this may be a read error. The genes are TRBV29-1 and TRBJ2-3, with 10 nucleotides matching TRBD2. Germline CDR1 reads SQVTM; CDR2 reads ANQGSEA. CDR3 length: 16 amino acids. The CDR3 sequence is CSVEDRTSGNTGTQYF. DNA of the CDR3: TGCAGCGTTGAAGATAGAACTAGCGGGAACACAGGTACGCAGTATTTT.

A few counts support this clonotype. The CDR3 loop is CASSGAGAADTQYF. CDR3 DNA: TGCGCCAGCAGTGGGGCAGGGGCGGCAGATACGCAGTATTTT. The genes are TRBV5-1 and TRBJ2-3, with a tentative D call TRBD1 (6 bases). Trimming took 5 bases from V and 4 from J, leaving 14 bases between them. CDR3 size: 14 residues. The germline gives CDR1 SGHRS, CDR2 YFSETQ.

The rearrangement joins TRBV10-3 to TRBJ1-2; tentatively, D is TRBD1 (6 bases). V was cut by 4 bases and J by 6 bases, with 18 bases left in between. The length of the CDR3 is 15 residues. Germline values: CDR1 ENHRY, CDR2 SYGVKD. The CDR3 coding sequence is TGTGCCATCAGTGTAACCGGACAGTTGAGTGATGGCTACACCTTC. Protein sequence: CAISVTGQLSDGYTF.

This clonotype was recorded at least ten times. This chain connects TRBV15 to TRBJ1-5; the D is unclear. The CDR3 is 14 amino acids. CDR1 is LNHNV and CDR2 is YYDKDF in the germline V gene (reference sequence). Trimming shortened V by 0 bases and J by 4 bases, and 7 bases separated the two germline ends. The CDR3 spells CATSRDKGNQPQHF. The CDR3 coding sequence is TGTGCCACCAGCAGAGACAAAGGAAATCAGCCCCAGCATTTT. Drawing the rest from reference TRBV15 and TRBJ1-5, the complete variable domain is DAMVIQNPRYQVTQFGKPVTLSCSQTLNHNVMYWYQQKSSQAPKLLFHYYDKDFNNEADTPDNFQSRRPNTSFCFLDIRSPGLGDTAMYLCATSRDKGNQPQHFGDGTRLSIL.

The CDR3 DNA reads as TGTGCCAGCAGCGTAGTTCTGTCGGGCGAGCAGTACTTC. This translates into CASSVVLSGEQYF. V gene TRBV9 combines with J gene TRBJ2-7; no definite D call. This CDR3 is 13 amino acids long. Germline assignment: CDR1 SGDLS and CDR2 YYNGEE. V was pared by 0 bases and J by 6 bases, with 10 bases between.

V gene TRBV11-3 combines with J gene TRBJ2-7; TRBD2 matches at 9 bases. The CDR3 spans 15 residues. J lost 7 bases, V lost 1 base, and 8 bases had no gene match. Germline assignment: CDR1 SGHNT and CDR2 YENEEA. Here the CDR3 DNA reads TGTGCCAGCAGCTTAGTCTCGCCTCTAGCGGGGGAGCAGTACTTC. The encoded protein is CASSLVSPLAGEQYF.

Comment on this clonotype: One end of the junction fails to match germline, which may point to a read error. The chain combines TRBV20-1 with TRBJ2-3; the D call may be TRBD1 or TRBD2 (6 bases each). The CDR3 has 15 amino acids. Germline CDR1 reads DFQATT; CDR2 reads SNEGSKA (reference sequence). The CDR3 region is CSASGGPSSTDTQYF. CDR3 coding DNA: TGCAGCGCTAGTGGGGGGCCCTCTAGCACAGATACGCAGTATTTT.

This clonotype occurred a few times. The rearrangement joins TRBV20-1 to TRBJ2-4; D is undetermined. This CDR3 has 12 residues. The V and J ends lost 6 bases and 13 bases respectively, with 19 bases between them. Germline V CDR1 and CDR2: DFQATT, SNEGSKA (reference sequence). The DNA of the CDR3 is TGCAGTGCAACAAATCCGGGCAATGAGCAGTACTTC. This codes for CSATNPGNEQYF.

Turning to this clonotype: The junction departs from the called germline gene at one end, perhaps through a read error. The J gene is TRBJ1-2, the V gene TRBV10-3, with D unresolved. The germline V gene encodes CDR1 ENHRY and CDR2 SYGVKD. The CDR3 loop spans 14 amino acids. CDR3 amino acids: CAIRESPGIYGYTF. The CDR3 region has the DNA TGTGCCATCAGGGAGTCTCCGGGAATCTATGGCTACACCTTC.

Concerning this clonotype itself: Mismatch with germline at one junction end may stem from a read error. The chain has TRBV20-1 and TRBJ2-1; 7 nucleotides match TRBD2. The CDR3 contains 16 residues. CDR1 and CDR2 (germline): DFQATT, SNEGSKA (reference sequence). The CDR3 nucleotides are TGCAGTGCTTCCCCCGGTGGCGCGGGAGACTACAATGAGCAGGTCTTC. As protein: CSASPGGAGDYNEQVF.

This clonotype appeared many times. This chain connects TRBV5-1 to TRBJ2-7, with no clear D. CDR3 length equals 14 residues. Trimming cost V 2 bases and J 5 bases, with 14 bases left between them. Germline CDR1 SGHRS, CDR2 YFSETQ. As DNA, the CDR3 is TGCGCCAGCAGCTTACCTAGACACGAGGACGAGCAGTACTTC. Protein sequence: CASSLPRHEDEQYF.

The chain uses TRBV10-3 and TRBJ2-4; 11 nucleotides match TRBD2. The end of the DNA is better explained by TRBJ2-7, so the J call may be wrong. Germline V lookup: CDR1 ENHRY, CDR2 SYGVKD. There are 17 residues in the CDR3. As DNA, the CDR3 is TGTGCCATCAGTGACCAAACGACTAGCGGGGCTTCCTACGAGCAGTACTTC. Translating it yields CAISDQTTSGASYEQYF.

The V call is TRBV29-1, the J call TRBJ1-2, with no clear D. The CDR3 runs 12 residues. Germline loops: CDR1 SQVTM, CDR2 ANQGSEA. The V gene lost 6 bases and the J gene lost 4 bases, with 12 bases spanning the gap. The CDR3 region is CSVTSPSYGYTF. In DNA, the CDR3 is TGCAGCGTCACCAGTCCTTCCTATGGCTACACCTTC.

This clonotype was counted many times. This sequence joins TRBV25-1 and TRBJ2-7; D may be TRBD1 (5 bases). The germline CDR1 and CDR2 sequences are MGHDK and SYGVNS. CDR3 length: 14 amino acids. V dropped 4 bases and J dropped 0 bases, with 10 bases sitting between them. CDR3 nucleotides: TGTGCCAGCAGTGTAGAACAGGACTCCTACGAGCAGTACTTC. Its protein is CASSVEQDSYEQYF.

This clonotype was seen a few times. Compared with germline, one end of the junction differs, possibly owing to a read error. The V and J genes are TRBV7-9 and TRBJ2-3; D is unresolved. Germline V lookup: CDR1 SEHNR, CDR2 FQNEAQ (reference sequence). The CDR3 covers 12 residues. The CDR3: CASSPGVDTRYF. The CDR3 DNA reads TGTGCCAGCAGCCCGGGCGTAGATACGCGGTATTTT.

CDR3 protein: CASRDSGGFNQPQHF. CDR3 nucleotides: TGTGCCAGCAGAGATTCAGGGGGCTTCAATCAGCCCCAGCATTTT. The chain uses TRBV2 and TRBJ1-5; 8 bases are a match to TRBD1. The CDR3 runs to 15 residues. The V segment lost 6 bases and the J segment 3 bases; nucleotides outside the gene matches: 7. Looked up from germline, CDR1 is SNHLY and CDR2 is FYNNEI. The entire variable domain, with the rest obtained from reference TRBV2 and TRBJ1-5, is as follows: EPEVTQTPSHQVTQMGQEVILRCVPISNHLYFYWYRQILGQKVEFLVSFYNNEISEKSEIFDDQFSVERPDGSNFTLKIRSTKLEDSAMYFCASRDSGGFNQPQHFGDGTRLSIL.

The genes are TRBV6-5 and TRBJ2-1; 8 bases are a match to TRBD2. The CDR3 has 18 residues. V lost 2 bases, J lost 7 bases, and 16 bases stayed unmatched. Germline V CDR1 and CDR2: MNHEY, SVGAGI. The CDR3 spells CASSYPSGRAGEANEQFF. CDR3 DNA: TGTGCCAGCAGTTACCCTAGCGGGCGAGCGGGGGAGGCAAATGAGCAGTTCTTC.

V and J are TRBV10-3 and TRBJ1-2; 7 bases agree with TRBD1. Trimming cost V 10 bases and J 4 bases; bases outside gene matches: 9. The germline V gene encodes CDR1 ENHRY and CDR2 SYGVKD. The CDR3 runs 13 residues. As DNA, the CDR3 is TGTGCCAGCAGGGAGGGGACAGCCTATGGCTACACCTTC. It encodes CASREGTAYGYTF.

This clonotype appeared many times. The gene calls are TRBV4-2 and TRBJ2-7; 13 bases match TRBD2. Germline loops: CDR1 LGHNA, CDR2 YNFKEQ. V shed 1 base and J 3 bases; nucleotides not matched to a gene: 3. The length of the CDR3 is 16 residues. The CDR3 DNA reads TGTGCCAGCAGCCAAGGGACTAGCGGGAGTAACTACGAGCAGTACTTC. This translates into CASSQGTSGSNYEQYF.